The 29 T cell receptor beta chains in this list originate from one sample, sequenced in a study of T cell responses to AZD1222 COVID-19 vaccine. Clones were read by immunoSEQ multiplex PCR, and TCRdb kept only the in-frame ones, dropping some. The table records about 86,000 clones, approximately 87% of them present only once. The material sequenced was peripheral blood, taken 28 days after the second AZD1222 dose. The receptors were sampled from an adult who received the AZD1222 COVID-19 vaccine.

The chain links TRBV9 to TRBJ1-5; the D gene is possibly TRBD1 (5 bases). This CDR3 comprises 15 residues. In germline, CDR1 is SGDLS, CDR2 YYNGEE. V lost 3 bases and J 0 bases, leaving 10 bases between the germline ends. DNA for the CDR3: TGTGCCAGCAGCGCTCAGGGATATAGCAATCAGCCCCAGCATTTT. Amino acid sequence: CASSAQGYSNQPQHF.

This chain links TRBV27 with TRBJ1-2; the D gene is possibly TRBD1 (6 bases). The germline V and J ends were trimmed by 3 bases and 4 bases, with 12 bases remaining between them. Germline V gene lookup returns CDR1 MNHEY and CDR2 SMNVEV (reference sequence). There are 14 residues in the CDR3. The CDR3 coding sequence is TGTGCCAGCAGTTTCGCAGGGGCGACCTATGGCTACACCTTC. Protein sequence: CASSFAGATYGYTF.

The table lists this clone with a count of one. The chain uses TRBV7-3 and TRBJ1-1; D not resolved. Germline-derived CDR1 and CDR2 are SGHTA and FQGTGA. This CDR3 is built from 12 residues. V was trimmed by 4 bases and J by 2 bases, leaving 5 bases between them. The CDR3 is CASSSENTEAFF. CDR3 in DNA: TGTGCCAGCAGCTCTGAAAACACTGAAGCTTTCTTT.

This clone has just one count. V and J are TRBV18 and TRBJ2-3; perhaps D is TRBD1 or TRBD2 (5 bases each). V was pared by 3 bases and J by 6 bases, with 25 bases between. Germline V gene data show CDR1 as KGHSH and CDR2 as LQKENI. This CDR3 contains 18 residues. The CDR3 nucleotides are TGTGCCAGCTCACCCCCCGACGGGGACCTGTTAAAAACGGATACGCAGTATTTT. Translated, it gives CASSPPDGDLLKTDTQYF.

The genes are TRBV4-2 and TRBJ2-7; D gene unclear. V lost 0 bases to trimming and J lost 1 base, with 10 bases between them. The CDR3 runs to 15 residues. CDR1 is LGHNA, CDR2 YNFKEQ, per germline. The CDR3 nucleotides are TGTGCCAGCAGCCAAGATCGACTGGGTTCCTACGAGCAGTACTTC. Its translation is CASSQDRLGSYEQYF.

This chain joins TRBV29-1 and TRBJ2-1, with 13 bases aligning to TRBD2. J lost 9 bases, V lost 2 bases, and 10 bases had no gene match. This CDR3 is built from 16 residues. Germline assignment: CDR1 SQVTM and CDR2 ANQGSEA. The CDR3 is CSVEWTSGSVFGEQFF. The CDR3 bases are TGCAGCGTTGAATGGACTAGCGGGAGTGTCTTTGGTGAGCAGTTCTTC.

V is TRBV5-1 and J is TRBJ2-5; D is undetermined. Germline-derived CDR1 and CDR2 are SGHRS and YFSETQ. The CDR3 loop spans 13 amino acids. The V gene lost 1 base and the J gene lost 5 bases, with 9 bases spanning the gap. Here the CDR3 DNA reads TGCGCCAGCAGCTTGATCCAACGGGAGACCCAGTACTTC. This encodes CASSLIQRETQYF.

The rearrangement joins TRBV23-1 to TRBJ2-7; 8 positions agree with TRBD1. TRBV23-1 is an open reading frame whose function is uncertain. This CDR3 has 14 residues. V lost 10 bases, J lost 1 base, and 9 bases stayed unmatched. CDR3 nucleotides: TGCGCCAACGAGATCCGGGACAGGTCCTACGAGCAGTACTTC. It specifies CANEIRDRSYEQYF.

Only one count was recorded for this clone. This chain joins TRBV4-1 and TRBJ1-1; D uncertain. Germline loops: CDR1 MGHRA, CDR2 YSYEKL. The CDR3 loop spans 18 amino acids. Trimming pared 1 base from V and 0 bases from J, leaving 18 bases between. The CDR3 protein is CASSQGAMGRALNTEAFF. The CDR3 DNA is TGCGCCAGCAGCCAAGGGGCCATGGGGAGGGCTTTGAACACTGAAGCTTTCTTT.

The genes are TRBV5-1 and TRBJ2-1, with 7 positions matching TRBD1. Germline CDR1 reads SGHRS; CDR2 reads YFSETQ. This CDR3 contains 14 residues. The V gene end was trimmed by 3 bases and the J gene end by 8 bases; junction bases not matched to a gene: 8. For the CDR3, the DNA is TGCGCCAGCAGCTCCGGACAGGCTGGGGATGAGCAGTTCTTC. Translated: CASSSGQAGDEQFF.

The V call is TRBV6-5, the J call TRBJ1-1; D is possibly TRBD1 (5 bases). V was shortened by 6 bases and J by 2 bases, with 16 bases between the two germline ends. The CDR3 has 15 amino acids. Germline CDR1 MNHEY, CDR2 SVGAGI. The CDR3 sequence: CASSRERRANTEAFF. In DNA form, the CDR3 reads TGTGCCAGCAGCAGGGAGAGGAGGGCAAACACTGAAGCTTTCTTT.

The rearrangement links TRBV3-1 (or the pseudogene TRBV3-2) to TRBJ2-5; D remains ambiguous. The CDR3 is made up of 14 amino acids. V was trimmed by 1 base and J by 5 bases, leaving 11 bases between them. Germline values: CDR1 LGHDT, CDR2 YNNKEL (reference sequence). CDR3 in amino acids: CASSQVRGVETQYF. CDR3 coding DNA: TGTGCCAGCAGCCAAGTCAGAGGAGTCGAGACCCAGTACTTC.

J is TRBJ1-2 and V is TRBV7-3; possible D gene TRBD1, 5 bases. The CDR3 length is 16 residues. CDR1 SGHTA and CDR2 FQGTGA come from the germline V gene. The V gene lost 0 bases and the J gene lost 0 bases, with 11 bases spanning the gap. CDR3 sequence reads: CASSLTGHPANYGYTF. The CDR3 coding sequence is TGTGCCAGCAGCTTAACCGGACACCCCGCTAACTATGGCTACACCTTC.

J is TRBJ1-4 and V is TRBV7-6; tentatively, D is TRBD1 (6 bases). V lost 2 bases, J lost 0 bases, and 10 bases lay in between. Germline V gives CDR1 SGHVS, CDR2 FNYEAQ. The CDR3 has 16 residues. This chain's CDR3 is CASSLLAGATNEKLFF. The CDR3 DNA reads as TGTGCCAGCAGCTTACTCGCAGGGGCAACTAATGAAAAACTGTTTTTT. Based on the CDR3 plus reference TRBV7-6 and TRBJ1-4, the full variable domain is GAGVSQSPRYKVTKRGQDVALRCDPISGHVSLYWYRQALGQGPEFLTYFNYEAQQDKSGLPNDRFSAERPEGSISTLTIQRTEQRDSAMYRCASSLLAGATNEKLFFGSGTQLSVL.

The chain is built from TRBV24-1 and TRBJ2-3; 9 bases are shared with TRBD1. Trimming cost V 0 bases and J 10 bases; bases outside gene matches: 13. The CDR3 has 17 residues. CDR1 is KGHDR and CDR2 is SFDVKD in the germline V gene. As DNA, the CDR3 is TGTGCCACCAGTGATTTGAGGGCGGGGACAGGGCGGCCTTCGCAGTATTTT. Its protein product is CATSDLRAGTGRPSQYF.

The V gene is TRBV3-1 (or the pseudogene TRBV3-2), the J gene TRBJ2-7; D uncertain. V lost 1 base, J lost 0 bases, and 10 bases lay in between. The CDR3 is made up of 15 amino acids. Looked up from germline, CDR1 is LGHDT and CDR2 is YNNKEL (reference sequence). The CDR3, as DNA: TGTGCCAGCAGCCAAGCCGGACGGGCCTCCTACGAGCAGTACTTC. Its translation is CASSQAGRASYEQYF.

The chain couples TRBV29-1 to TRBJ2-2; D not resolved. Germline V gives CDR1 SQVTM, CDR2 ANQGSEA. The CDR3 sequence is 13 residues long. V lost 1 base, J lost 6 bases, and 9 bases lay in between. The CDR3, as DNA: TGCAGCGTTGAAGTTATGTCGGCCGGGGAGCTGTTTTTT. Amino acid sequence: CSVEVMSAGELFF.

J is TRBJ2-1 and V is TRBV7-9; TRBD2 matches at 11 bases. With V trimmed by 4 bases and J by 6 bases, 8 bases remained unmatched. Germline V lookup: CDR1 SEHNR, CDR2 FQNEAQ (reference sequence). The CDR3 covers 16 residues. CDR3 sequence: CASSSISGRALNEQFF. The CDR3 nucleotides are TGTGCCAGCAGCTCGATTAGCGGGAGGGCCCTCAATGAGCAGTTCTTC. The variable domain in full, with the rest retrieved from reference TRBV7-9 and TRBJ2-1, is DTGVSQNPRHKITKRGQNVTFRCDPISEHNRLYWYRQTLGQGPEFLTYFQNEAQLEKSRLLSDRFSAERPKGSFSTLEIQRTEQGDSAMYLCASSSISGRALNEQFFGPGTRLTVL.

The J gene is TRBJ2-3, the V gene TRBV6-6; weak D call: TRBD2 (6 bases). V lost 6 bases and J 0 bases, leaving 16 bases between the germline ends. This CDR3 is built from 16 residues. Germline V gene sequence: CDR1 MNHNY, CDR2 SVGAGI (reference sequence). The CDR3 loop reads CASRLTRDSSTDTQYF. The CDR3 DNA follows: TGTGCCAGCAGATTAACTCGGGACTCTAGCACAGATACGCAGTATTTT.

The chain couples TRBV2 to TRBJ2-3; D gene uncertain. CDR1 and CDR2 from the germline V gene are SNHLY and FYNNEI. This CDR3 region has 12 residues. V shed 4 bases and J shed 2 bases, with 4 bases lying between them. The CDR3 nucleotides are TGTGCCAGCAGTGTTGCCACAGATACGCAGTATTTT. Translation: CASSVATDTQYF.

The sample holds one count of this clone. The chain combines TRBV20-1 with TRBJ1-3; TRBD1 matches at 10 bases. The ends lost 3 bases at V and 2 bases at J; junction bases unmatched: 4. The CDR3 loop spans 15 amino acids. The germline gives CDR1 DFQATT, CDR2 SNEGSKA (reference sequence). The DNA for the CDR3 is TGCAGTGCTAGTCAAGGACAGGGGGCTGGAAACACCATATATTTT. Translated, it gives CSASQGQGAGNTIYF.

The chain links TRBV5-1 to TRBJ2-6; the D is unclear. The CDR3 runs to 16 residues. V lost 1 base to trimming and J lost 0 bases, with 8 bases between them. CDR1 and CDR2 (germline): SGHRS, YFSETQ. The CDR3 DNA reads as TGCGCCAGCAGCTTGTTGACATACTCTGGGGCCAACGTCCTGACTTTC. Its protein is CASSLLTYSGANVLTF.

This clone came up once. The genes are TRBV19 and TRBJ1-3, with a tentative D call TRBD1 (5 bases). V dropped 7 bases and J dropped 3 bases, with 10 bases sitting between them. The CDR3 runs 13 residues. The germline V gene has CDR1 LNHDA and CDR2 SQIVND (reference sequence). CDR3 loop: CASNGGIGNTIYF. The CDR3 DNA reads TGTGCCAGTAACGGGGGTATTGGAAACACCATATATTTT.

The gene calls are TRBV12-3 or TRBV12-4 and TRBJ2-7; D may be TRBD2 (7 bases). The CDR3 totals 13 residues. V was shortened by 6 bases and J by 7 bases, with 16 bases between the two germline ends. CDR3 sequence (DNA): TGTGCCAGCAGCCCTGCGGGGGCTGGTGAGCAGTACTTC. This sequence encodes CASSPAGAGEQYF.

CDR3: CASSQGSTPGLAGGFEQFF. CDR3 sequence (DNA): TGTGCCAGCAGCCAAGGGTCCACTCCGGGACTAGCGGGAGGATTTGAGCAGTTCTTC. This chain uses TRBV3-1 (or the pseudogene TRBV3-2) with TRBJ2-1; 15 positions match TRBD2. Germline V lookup: CDR1 LGHDT, CDR2 YNNKEL (reference sequence). The CDR3 spans 19 residues. The J segment lost 9 bases and the V segment lost 1 base, leaving 13 bases of the junction unmatched.

The chain joins TRBV6-5 to TRBJ2-6; D is ambiguous. This CDR3 is 15 amino acids long. Trimming removed 4 bases from V and 0 bases from J, with 7 bases in between. Germline assignment: CDR1 MNHEY and CDR2 SVGAGI. For the CDR3, the DNA is TGTGCCAGCAGTTCGACATTCTCTGGGGCCAACGTCCTGACTTTC. This gives the protein CASSSTFSGANVLTF.

The rearrangement uses TRBV30 and TRBJ1-6; 7 bases map to TRBD1. This CDR3 comprises 15 residues. Germline V gene lookup returns CDR1 GTSNPN and CDR2 SVGIG (reference sequence). Losses at the gene ends were 5 bases for V and 5 bases for J; bases not matched to a gene: 9. The CDR3 coding sequence is TGTGCCTGGGCAACCCGGGACAGAGATAATTCACCCCTCCACTTT. Translating it yields CAWATRDRDNSPLHF.

The chain uses TRBV11-3 and TRBJ2-5; D not certain. V was pared by 4 bases and J by 4 bases, with 13 bases between. The CDR3 extends over 14 amino acids. CDR1 is SGHNT and CDR2 is YENEEA in the germline V gene. The CDR3 here is CASSSRASGETQYF. For the CDR3, the DNA is TGTGCCAGCAGCTCCCGGGCATCGGGAGAGACCCAGTACTTC.

The chain combines TRBV2 with TRBJ2-1; TRBD2 matches at 7 bases. The V gene end was trimmed by 7 bases and the J gene end by 9 bases; junction bases not matched to a gene: 6. The CDR3 extends over 12 amino acids. Germline CDR1 SNHLY, CDR2 FYNNEI. The CDR3 bases are TGTGCCAGCATGGGGACTAAGGGTGAGCAGTTCTTC. It is translated as CASMGTKGEQFF.